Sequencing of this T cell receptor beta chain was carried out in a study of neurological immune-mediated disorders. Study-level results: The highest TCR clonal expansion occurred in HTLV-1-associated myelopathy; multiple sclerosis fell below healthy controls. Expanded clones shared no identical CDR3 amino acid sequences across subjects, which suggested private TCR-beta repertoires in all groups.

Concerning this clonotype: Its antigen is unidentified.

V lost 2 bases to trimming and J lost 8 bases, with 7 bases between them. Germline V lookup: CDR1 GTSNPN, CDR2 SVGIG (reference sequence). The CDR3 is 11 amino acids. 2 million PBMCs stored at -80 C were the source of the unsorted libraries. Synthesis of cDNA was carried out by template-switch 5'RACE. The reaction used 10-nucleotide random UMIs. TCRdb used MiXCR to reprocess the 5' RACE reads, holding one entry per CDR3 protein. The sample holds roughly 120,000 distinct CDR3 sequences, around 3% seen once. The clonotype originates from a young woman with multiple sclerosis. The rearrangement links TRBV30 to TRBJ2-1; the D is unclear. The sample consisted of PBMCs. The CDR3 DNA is TGTGCCTGGAGTCTAAGCGATGAGCAGTTCTTC. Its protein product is CAWSLSDEQFF.